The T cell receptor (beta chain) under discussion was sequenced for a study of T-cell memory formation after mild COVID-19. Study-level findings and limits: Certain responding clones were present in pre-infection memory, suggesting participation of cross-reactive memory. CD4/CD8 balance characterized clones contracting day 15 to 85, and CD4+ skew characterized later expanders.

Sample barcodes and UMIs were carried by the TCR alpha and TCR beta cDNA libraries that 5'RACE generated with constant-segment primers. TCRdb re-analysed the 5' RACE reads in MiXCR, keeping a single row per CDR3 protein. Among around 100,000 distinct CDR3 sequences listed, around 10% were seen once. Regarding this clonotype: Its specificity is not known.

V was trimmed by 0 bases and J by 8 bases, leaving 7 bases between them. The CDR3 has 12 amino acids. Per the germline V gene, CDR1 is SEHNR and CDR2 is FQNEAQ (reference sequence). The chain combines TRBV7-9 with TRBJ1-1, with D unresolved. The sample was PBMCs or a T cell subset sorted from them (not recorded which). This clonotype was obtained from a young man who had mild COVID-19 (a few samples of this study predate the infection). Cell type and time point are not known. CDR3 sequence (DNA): TGTGCCAGCAGCTTAGCCAACCCGGAAGCTTTCTTT. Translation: CASSLANPEAFF.